This record looks at one T cell receptor beta chain sequence and its context. These data come from a study of blood T cell repertoires in COVID-19. Here immunoSEQ multiplex PCR was the method, and the copy in TCRdb shows in-frame clones only, minus some. The sample consists of fewer than 350,000 clones, 75% to 95% of them appearing once. The V and J ends lost 5 bases and 2 bases, in that order; junction bases with no gene match: 2. The length of the CDR3 is 13 residues. The germline gives CDR1 SGHVS, CDR2 FNYEAQ. The chain has TRBV7-6 and TRBJ2-7; TRBD1 agrees at 8 bases. This sequence was found in a middle-aged man who had been exposed to COVID-19. The source material was PBMCs or T cells enriched from blood (not recorded which). The CDR3 sequence: CASSVGQAYEQYF. The CDR3 bases are TGTGCCAGCAGCGTGGGACAGGCCTACGAGCAGTACTTC.